These 9 T cell receptor beta chains were sequenced from one sample in a study of T-cell reconstitution after alpha-beta-depleted transplantation in children. It was with unique molecular identifiers that the TCRbeta library was prepared. Each CDR3 protein gets one entry after TCRdb re-called the PCR reads with MiXCR. The data contain about 980,000 distinct CDR3 sequences, about 29% of them singletons. The sample here was PBMCs, mostly from graft donor cells, taken 360 days after TCRalphabeta/CD19-depleted stem cell transplant. These receptors originate from a boy in the first two years of life who had a stem cell transplant for SCID, so the T cells may come from the graft donor.

The V call is TRBV7-9, the J call TRBJ1-1, with D tentatively TRBD1 (5 bases). The length of the CDR3 is 16 residues. The germline V gene encodes CDR1 SEHNR and CDR2 FQNEAQ (reference sequence). Between the trimmed V and J ends, which lost 5 bases and 0 bases, there was a span of 16 bases. As DNA, the CDR3 is TGTGCCAGCAGCCCAGACTTAGGGGCCCTGAACACTGAAGCTTTCTTT. Translating it yields CASSPDLGALNTEAFF. Combining the CDR3 with reference TRBV7-9 and TRBJ1-1 gives the whole variable domain DTGVSQNPRHKITKRGQNVTFRCDPISEHNRLYWYRQTLGQGPEFLTYFQNEAQLEKSRLLSDRFSAERPKGSFSTLEIQRTEQGDSAMYLCASSPDLGALNTEAFFGQGTRLTVV.

Points on this clonotype: This is likely a read error, given that the CDR3 carries no conserved phenylalanine or tryptophan at its end. CDR3 nucleotide sequence: TGTGCCAGCAGTTTAGGACATGGTACGCAGTATTGT. Translated: CASSLGHGTQYC. The chain combines TRBV12-3 or TRBV12-4 with TRBJ2-3; no reliable D call. The CDR3 consists of 12 residues. V shed 1 base and J shed 8 bases, with 7 bases lying between them.

This clonotype was seen only a few times. The chain carries TRBV20-1 and TRBJ2-5, with D maybe TRBD1 (6 bases). Germline V gives CDR1 DFQATT, CDR2 SNEGSKA (reference sequence). The CDR3 contains 13 residues. V gave up 6 bases and J gave up 7 bases, with 18 bases separating them. CDR3 sequence reads: CSAGTLFGVTQYF. The CDR3 coding sequence is TGCAGTGCCGGGACATTATTCGGAGTGACCCAGTACTTC.

This chain joins TRBV7-6 and TRBJ1-3, with 8 bases fitting TRBD1. The CDR3 consists of 14 residues. The ends lost 4 bases at V and 8 bases at J; junction bases unmatched: 7. Germline CDR1 reads SGHVS; CDR2 reads FNYEAQ. The CDR3 region has the DNA TGTGCCAGCAGCTCAACAGGGGGTATGGACACCATATATTTT. It yields the protein CASSSTGGMDTIYF.

The chain has TRBV29-1 and TRBJ2-3; D ambiguous. The germline gives CDR1 SQVTM, CDR2 ANQGSEA. There are 13 residues in the CDR3. Trimming took 5 bases from V and 2 from J, leaving 11 bases between them. The CDR3, as DNA: TGCAGCGTTCGTCAGCAGCCCACAGATACGCAGTATTTT. This gives the protein CSVRQQPTDTQYF.

This clonotype was detected only a few times. This chain connects TRBV28 to TRBJ2-7; 9 bases agree with TRBD2. Unmatched junction bases numbered 11, after V lost 7 bases and J lost 1 base. In germline, CDR1 is MDHEN, CDR2 SYDVKM. The CDR3 totals 16 residues. The CDR3 loop reads CASNPPGTSFSYEQYF. CDR3 nucleotides: TGTGCCAGCAACCCCCCCGGGACTAGCTTTTCCTACGAGCAGTACTTC.

V gene TRBV6-4 combines with J gene TRBJ2-1, with D perhaps assigned TRBD1 or TRBD2 (6 bases each). This CDR3 region has 16 residues. Trimming stripped 6 bases from V and 0 bases from J, with 15 bases between. Germline-derived CDR1 and CDR2 are MRHNA and SNTAGT. The CDR3 sequence is CASSANGGLSYNEQFF. CDR3 sequence (DNA): TGTGCCAGCAGCGCGAACGGGGGCCTCTCCTACAATGAGCAGTTCTTC.

This clonotype was found a few times. The chain carries TRBV2 and TRBJ2-3, with a possible D match to TRBD2 (6 bases). V lost 6 bases to trimming and J lost 5 bases, with 15 bases between them. CDR1 and CDR2 (germline): SNHLY, FYNNEI. This CDR3 region has 14 residues. CDR3 protein: CASSGGVSGDTQYF. The CDR3 DNA sequence: TGTGCCAGCAGCGGCGGGGTCAGTGGAGATACGCAGTATTTT.

The V gene is TRBV19, the J gene TRBJ1-5; D call uncertain. The CDR3 consists of 16 residues. Germline V gives CDR1 LNHDA, CDR2 SQIVND (reference sequence). V was cut by 3 bases and J by 2 bases, with 14 bases left in between. Written as DNA, the CDR3 is TGTGCCAGTAGTATCTGGGTACTTCAGGGCAATCAGCCCCAGCATTTT. Its protein product is CASSIWVLQGNQPQHF.